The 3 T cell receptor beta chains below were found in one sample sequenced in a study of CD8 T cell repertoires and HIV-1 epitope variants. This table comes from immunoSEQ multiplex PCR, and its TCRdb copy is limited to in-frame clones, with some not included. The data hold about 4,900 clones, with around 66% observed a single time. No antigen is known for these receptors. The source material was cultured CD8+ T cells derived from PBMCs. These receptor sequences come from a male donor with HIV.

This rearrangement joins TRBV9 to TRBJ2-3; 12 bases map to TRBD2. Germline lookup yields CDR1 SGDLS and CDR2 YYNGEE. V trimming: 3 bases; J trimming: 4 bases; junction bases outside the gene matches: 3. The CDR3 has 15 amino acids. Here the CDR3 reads CASSAGLAGSDTQYF. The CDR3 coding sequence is TGTGCCAGCAGCGCAGGACTAGCGGGGTCAGATACGCAGTATTTT.

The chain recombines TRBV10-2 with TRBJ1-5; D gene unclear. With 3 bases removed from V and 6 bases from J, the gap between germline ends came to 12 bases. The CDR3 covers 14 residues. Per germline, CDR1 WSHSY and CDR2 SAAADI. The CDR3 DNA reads TGCGCCAGCAGTGAAGGCTGGGAGGGTCAGCCCCAGCATTTT. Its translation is CASSEGWEGQPQHF.

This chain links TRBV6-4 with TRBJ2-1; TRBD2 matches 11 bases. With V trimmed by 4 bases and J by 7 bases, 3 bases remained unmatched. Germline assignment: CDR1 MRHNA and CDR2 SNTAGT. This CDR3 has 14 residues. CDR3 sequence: CASSVAGGRNEQFF. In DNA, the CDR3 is TGTGCCAGCAGTGTAGCGGGGGGGAGAAATGAGCAGTTCTTC.